This section outlines one TCR beta chain sequence together with its context. The antigen remains unidentified. Per the germline V gene, CDR1 is SGHRS and CDR2 is YFSETQ. The length of the CDR3 is 13 residues. V was clipped by 4 bases and J by 7 bases; unmatched bases: 6. It was CD45RO-negative cells, positively selected for CCR7, that made up naive CD8 cells, with terminally differentiated effector memory CD45RA+ cells excluded. Donors were healthy HIV-negative adults without recently reported acute infections or vaccinations. This sample stems from a study of shared clonotypes between healthy human individuals. At the level of the study: CD4 naive cells filled three plates per donor, CD4 memory three, CD8 naive two and CD8 memory one. Findings and limits, study-wide: Against clonotypes common to all four donors, non-shared ones had lower generation probabilities. The sampled material consisted only of blood, and tissue repertoires are likely to differ.

Assay used: immunoSEQ multiplex PCR; TCRdb lists only in-frame clones, some missing. This sample yields roughly 2.1 million clones, of which 93% are seen a single time; about 1.5% belongs to the top ten. This receptor was obtained from a young man in good health. Some clones in this sample may be carry-over from other donors' samples. The chain links TRBV5-1 to TRBJ2-7; 9 bases match TRBD1. What was sequenced was naive CD8+ T cells from PBMCs. The CDR3 sequence: CASSPTGGREQYF. The CDR3 region has the DNA TGCGCCAGCAGCCCCACAGGGGGCCGGGAGCAGTACTTC. The variable domain in full, with the rest retrieved from reference TRBV5-1 and TRBJ2-7, is KAGVTQTPRYLIKTRGQQVTLSCSPISGHRSVSWYQQTPGQGLQFLFEYFSETQRNKGNFPGRFSGRQFSNSRSEMNVSTLELGDSALYLCASSPTGGREQYFGPGTRLTVT.